Listed here is a single T cell receptor (beta chain). The count of this clone is one. This clone's antigen is unknown. No much larger clonotype is one base removed from it; base qualities were not supplied. The sample comes from a study of blood T cell repertoires in COVID-19 (dated by TCRdb to the early 2020s). About the full investigation: Collaborator samples came from the United States, Italy and Spain and covered acute and convalescent phases of COVID-19. Nearly every sample came with metadata listing a de-identified subject ID, COVID-19 status, age in years and sex. The dataset comprised deeply sampled blood TCRbeta repertoires from subjects exposed to, actively infected with, or recovered from COVID-19. HLA class I and class II types, where available, came from metadata supplied by the sample provider rather than from assay-based typing. The material from the prospective study consisted of cDNA or gDNA derived from T cells, B-cell-depleted T cells, or PBMCs. A freely available public database, intended as a resource for researchers studying the immune response to SARS-CoV-2, is where the repertoires were released. The samples were drawn from two sources: the first 160 participants of the ongoing ImmuneRACE study, and over 950 subjects contributed by 6 global collaborators. General conclusions and limits of the study: Clinical and demographic metadata were provided uncurated, with the amount varying by source and participant.

Participants in the prospective study were enrolled through a virtual design, were aged roughly 18 to 100 years, and lived in roughly 24 United States geographic areas. To assign participants to cohorts, the prospective study relied on clinical history that participants themselves reported in a screening survey and a study questionnaire. Recovered participants in ImmuneRACE Cohort 3 were defined as having two consecutive negative NP/OP PCR tests, clearance from a healthcare professional, or resolution of symptoms. Each participant in the prospective study had whole blood, serum and a nasopharyngeal or oropharyngeal swab collected by mobile phlebotomists. Participants in the prospective study had the option to provide additional blood draws and questionnaires over a roughly two-month period. Before DNA extraction, blood samples from the prospective study were shipped at room temperature or frozen.

TCRbeta CDR3 regions were amplified from genomic DNA using the immunoSEQ Assay, a bias-controlled multiplex PCR. For the original study's pipeline: Within the assay, amplification of reference gene primers was used to estimate how many nucleated cells each sample contained. To quantify the absolute abundance of each unique TCRbeta CDR3 rearrangement, sequence reads were collapsed and filtered. Productive Simpson clonality was computed per sample as the square root of Simpson's diversity index over productive rearrangements. Here the immuneACCESS table is served through TCRdb, limited to in-frame sequences with V and J called. Missing clones are a known gap in these copies; in checked studies unresolved V genes cover under half, and the rest lacks a known reason. For V, J and clone size, that table is used; D and trimming come from the DNA. In this sample the table shows some 420,000 clones, roughly nine tenths of which occur a single time. Of the sample, roughly 1.1% is held by the ten largest clones.

V gives up 3 bases and J gives up 12 bases, and the segment between their germline ends measures 9 bases. From cysteine to phenylalanine, the CDR3 is 12 amino acids long. CDR3 DNA only is kept here, 36 bases in frame from base 1. CDR1 and CDR2, per the germline V gene, are SGHTA and FQGTGA. This TCR was sampled from a man in his thirties or forties who had recovered from COVID-19. The chain is encoded by TRBV7-3 joined to TRBJ1-6; no D gene is confidently identified. Specimen: PBMCs or T cells enriched from blood (not recorded which). The DNA sequence is TGTGCCAGCAGCTTGGAGTTGGGACCCCTCCACTTT. This codes for CASSLELGPLHF.